This T cell receptor beta chain was recovered during a study of CD8 T cells in ankylosing spondylitis. Study-wide points: Typical of ankylosing spondylitis blood, it appeared, was a TCR beta motif of fewer than ten highly homologous variants.

With molecular barcodes, quantitative 5'-RACE was used to make the TCR beta libraries. TCRdb fed the 5' RACE reads into MiXCR, producing one record per CDR3 protein. The table records about 500,000 distinct CDR3 sequences, approximately 5.3% of them present only once. This clonotype showed up just once. Its antigen is not identified. The CDR3 has 15 amino acids. In germline, CDR1 is LGHNA, CDR2 YSLEER. The chain links TRBV4-3 to TRBJ2-1, with D unresolved. The end of the DNA is better explained by TRBJ2-7, so the J call may be wrong. Input material: blood, either unsorted or a sorted T cell fraction (not recorded which). The TCR comes from a male donor with ankylosing spondylitis. CDR3 sequence: CASSPEATSYNEQYF. As DNA, the CDR3 is TGCGCCAGCAGCCCCGAGGCTACCTCCTACAATGAGCAGTACTTC.